Listed below are T cell receptor beta chains from one sample, sequenced in a study of blood T cells in healthy people across ages. Each CDR3 protein gets one entry after TCRdb re-called the 5' RACE reads with MiXCR. The table has around 1,000,000 distinct CDR3 sequences, almost 25% seen once. In addition, the sample was reused for a study of T cells of mothers and their children.

Sequenced sample: blood. These receptor sequences come from a girl aged 2-9 years in good health. CDR3s include the opening cysteine and the closing phenylalanine or tryptophan. A D gene is named only where the DNA matches it firmly. A clone size is listed for some rows: how often the clone was seen (once, few, many), or a class if it is expanded.

clone size | J gene | V gene | D gene | CDR3 protein | CDR3 DNA
. | TRBJ1-2 | TRBV29-1 | . | CSVETRGRGSYGYTF | TGCAGCGTTGAGACTCGTGGCAGGGGTTCTTACGGCTACACCTTC
. | TRBJ1-2 | TRBV27 | . | CASSLSGRSNYGYTF | TGTGCCAGCAGTTTATCGGGTCGGTCGAACTATGGCTACACCTTC
few | TRBJ1-5 | TRBV27 | TRBD1 | CASSTGANQPQHF | TGTGCCAGCAGTACAGGGGCTAATCAGCCCCAGCATTTT
. | TRBJ2-4 | TRBV27 | . | CAAGLAKNIQYF | TGTGCAGCGGGTCTAGCCAAAAACATTCAGTACTTC
. | TRBJ2-1 | TRBV5-1 | . | CASSTPADLPEQFF | TGCGCCAGCAGCACGCCCGCGGATCTTCCCGAGCAGTTCTTC
. | TRBJ2-5 | TRBV29-1 | TRBD2 | CSVAGTTFLQETQYF | TGCAGCGTTGCTGGGACTACCTTTTTACAAGAGACCCAGTACTTC
. | TRBJ2-2 | TRBV7-3 | . | CASSTASRLNTGELFF | TGTGCCAGCAGCACCGCGAGTCGTTTGAACACCGGGGAGCTGTTTTTT
few | TRBJ1-2 | TRBV10-3 | TRBD1 | CAIQPSGDREGYTF | TGTGCCATCCAGCCGTCGGGGGACAGGGAGGGCTACACCTTC
. | TRBJ2-6 | TRBV7-9 | . | CASNLGGSGANVLTF | TGTGCCAGCAACTTAGGAGGTTCCGGGGCCAACGTCCTGACTTTC
. | TRBJ2-3 | TRBV12-3/TRBV12-4 | TRBD2 | CASSFLLAGGPEDTQYF | TGTGCCAGCAGTTTCCTGCTAGCGGGAGGGCCTGAAGATACGCAGTATTTT
few | TRBJ1-4 | TRBV7-9 | . | CASSSSPAAAVFNEKLFF | TGTGCCAGCAGCTCCTCTCCGGCGGCCGCTGTCTTTAATGAAAAACTGTTTTTT
. | TRBJ2-7 | TRBV4-2 | TRBD2 | CASSQEWASGSNEQYF | TGTGCCAGCAGCCAAGAATGGGCTAGCGGGAGCAACGAGCAGTACTTC